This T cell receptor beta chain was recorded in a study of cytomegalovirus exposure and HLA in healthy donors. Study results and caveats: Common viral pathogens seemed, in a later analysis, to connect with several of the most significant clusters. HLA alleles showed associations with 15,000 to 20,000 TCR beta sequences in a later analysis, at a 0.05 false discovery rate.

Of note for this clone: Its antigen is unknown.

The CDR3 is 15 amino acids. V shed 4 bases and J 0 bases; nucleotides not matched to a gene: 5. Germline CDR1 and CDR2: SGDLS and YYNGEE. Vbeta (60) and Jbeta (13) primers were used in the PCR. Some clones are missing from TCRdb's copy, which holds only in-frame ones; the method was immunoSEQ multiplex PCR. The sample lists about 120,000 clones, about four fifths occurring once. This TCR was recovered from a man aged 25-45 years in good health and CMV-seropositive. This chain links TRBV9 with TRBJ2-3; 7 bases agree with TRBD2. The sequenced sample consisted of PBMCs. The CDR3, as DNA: TGTGCCAGCAGCATTAGCGGGCGTAGCACAGATACGCAGTATTTT. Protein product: CASSISGRSTDTQYF.